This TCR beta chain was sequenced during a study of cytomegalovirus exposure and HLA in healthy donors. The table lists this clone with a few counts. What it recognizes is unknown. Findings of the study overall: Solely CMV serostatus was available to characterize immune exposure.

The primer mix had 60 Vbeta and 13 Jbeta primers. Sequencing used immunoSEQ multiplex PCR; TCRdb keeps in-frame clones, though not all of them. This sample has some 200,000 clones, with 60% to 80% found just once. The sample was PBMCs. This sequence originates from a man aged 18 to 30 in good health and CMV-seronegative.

CDR3 bases: TGTGCCAGCAGCGCTTCAGGGGGCGCGGGTGTCGGGGAGCTGTTTTTT. Translated, it gives CASSASGGAGVGELFF. This chain links TRBV9 with TRBJ2-2; 8 positions match TRBD1. The CDR3 has 16 amino acids. Germline-derived CDR1 and CDR2 are SGDLS and YYNGEE. Losses at the gene ends were 3 bases for V and 7 bases for J; bases not matched to a gene: 11.